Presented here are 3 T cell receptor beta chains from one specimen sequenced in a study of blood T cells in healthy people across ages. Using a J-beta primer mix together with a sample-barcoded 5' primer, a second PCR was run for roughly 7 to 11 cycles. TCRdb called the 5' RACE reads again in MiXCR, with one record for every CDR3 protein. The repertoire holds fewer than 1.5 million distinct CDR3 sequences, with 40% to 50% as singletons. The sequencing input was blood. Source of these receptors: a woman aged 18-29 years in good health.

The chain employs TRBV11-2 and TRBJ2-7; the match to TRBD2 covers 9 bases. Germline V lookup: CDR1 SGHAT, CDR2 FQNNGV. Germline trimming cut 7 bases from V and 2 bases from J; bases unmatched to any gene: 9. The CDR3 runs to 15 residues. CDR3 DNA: TGTGCCAGCAACCCGCGGGGGGGAGGGCCCTACGAGCAGTACTTC. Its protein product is CASNPRGGGPYEQYF. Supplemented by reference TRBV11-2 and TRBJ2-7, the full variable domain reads EAGVAQSPRYKIIEKRQSVAFWCNPISGHATLYWYQQILGQGPKLLIQFQNNGVVDDSQLPKDRFSAERLKGVDSTLKIQPAKLEDSAVYLCASNPRGGGPYEQYFGPGTRLTVT.

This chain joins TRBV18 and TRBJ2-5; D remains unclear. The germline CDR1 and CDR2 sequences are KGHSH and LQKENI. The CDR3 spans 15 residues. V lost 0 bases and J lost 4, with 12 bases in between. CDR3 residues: CASSPPGSRGETQYF. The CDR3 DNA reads TGTGCCAGCTCACCACCGGGATCTAGAGGAGAGACCCAGTACTTC.

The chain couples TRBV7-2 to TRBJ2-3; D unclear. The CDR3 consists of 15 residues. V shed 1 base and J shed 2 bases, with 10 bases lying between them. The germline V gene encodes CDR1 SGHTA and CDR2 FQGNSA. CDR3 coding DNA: TGTGCCAGCAGCTTAGTACAAAGTTCCACAGATACGCAGTATTTT. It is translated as CASSLVQSSTDTQYF.